This T cell receptor beta chain was captured in a study of T cell responses to AZD1222 COVID-19 vaccine. Profiling relied on immunoSEQ multiplex PCR, and the TCRdb table lists in-frame clones only, not all of them. The data hold some 120,000 clones, with roughly 88% observed a single time. Broader study findings: Clonal diversity may have been underestimated, and the donors were mostly white British, with more females than males. Vaccination with two AZD1222 doses was followed by a rise in Spike-specific TCR breadth and depth. Seropositive status at baseline applied to only a handful of AZD1222 recipients.

This clone was observed once. Antigen: not known. The CDR3 covers 14 residues. V was pared by 2 bases and J by 6 bases, with 14 bases between. The germline V gene has CDR1 SGHNT and CDR2 YYREEE (reference sequence). This specimen consisted of peripheral blood, obtained on day 0 of MenACWY control vaccination. The clonotype comes from an adult in good health. This rearrangement joins TRBV5-4 to TRBJ1-1; D perhaps matches TRBD1 (6 bases). The CDR3: CASSFQGHRAEAFF. The CDR3 bases are TGTGCCAGCAGCTTCCAGGGGCATAGGGCTGAAGCTTTCTTT.